This entry concerns a single T cell receptor (beta chain). The sample originates from a study of shared T cell receptors in the human thymus. The repertoire was sequenced with immunoSEQ multiplex PCR; TCRdb's copy has only in-frame clones and lacks some. The data contain about 380,000 clones, 95% of them singletons. The CDR3 consists of 20 residues. CDR1 is LGHNA, CDR2 YNFKEQ, per germline. The V segment lost 1 base and the J segment 2 bases; nucleotides outside the gene matches: 15. The source is a human donor. Sequencing was carried out using thymocytes. The chain employs TRBV4-2 and TRBJ2-3, with TRBD2 matching 10 bases. The CDR3 loop is CASSQGPPAGGENPTDTQYF. In DNA, the CDR3 is TGTGCCAGCAGCCAAGGCCCCCCAGCGGGAGGGGAAAATCCCACAGATACGCAGTATTTT.